This TCR beta chain emerged from a study of OX40 agonist ivuxolimab in advanced cancers. Across the study: Every patient in dose escalation had hepatocellular carcinoma, melanoma, renal cell or head and neck cancer. Findings of the study overall: Dosing at 0.1 to 3.0 mg/kg was accompanied by clonal expansion of CD4+ and CD8+ blood T cells by week 6. Normalized expansion of T-cell clones was also low for some nonresponders.

Clones were read by immunoSEQ multiplex PCR, and TCRdb kept only the in-frame ones, dropping some. The data show tens of thousands of clones, roughly 83% seen once. Researchers took blood at baseline, on cycle 4 day 1, and on cycle 7 day 1. Between the trimmed V and J ends, which lost 3 bases and 2 bases, there was a span of 15 bases. The germline gives CDR1 SGHAT, CDR2 FQDESV (reference sequence). CDR3 length: 16 residues. Note on this clone: Its antigen remains unidentified.

This chain joins TRBV11-1 and TRBJ2-3, with D possibly being TRBD2 (6 bases). This clonotype was sampled from an adult with an advanced solid tumor such as melanoma, head and neck, liver or kidney cancer. Sequenced here: CD4+ or CD8+ T cells sorted from blood, sampled in a trial of the OX40 agonist ivuxolimab. The CDR3 reads CASSFRAGPATDTQYF. The DNA of the CDR3 is TGTGCCAGCAGCTTTAGGGCGGGGCCAGCCACAGATACGCAGTATTTT.